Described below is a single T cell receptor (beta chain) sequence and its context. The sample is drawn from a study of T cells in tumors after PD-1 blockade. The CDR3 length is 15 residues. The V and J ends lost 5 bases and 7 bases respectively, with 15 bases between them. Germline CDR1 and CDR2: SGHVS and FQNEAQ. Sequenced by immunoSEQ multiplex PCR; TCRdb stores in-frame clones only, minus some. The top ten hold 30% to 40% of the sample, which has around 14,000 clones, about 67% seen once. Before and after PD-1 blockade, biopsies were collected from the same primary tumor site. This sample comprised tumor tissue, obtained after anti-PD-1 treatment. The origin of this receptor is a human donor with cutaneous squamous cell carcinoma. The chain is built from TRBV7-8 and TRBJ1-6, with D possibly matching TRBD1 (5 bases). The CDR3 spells CASSPIGSGNSPLHF. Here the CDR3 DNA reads TGTGCCAGCAGCCCGATTGGGTCAGGGAATTCACCCCTCCACTTT.